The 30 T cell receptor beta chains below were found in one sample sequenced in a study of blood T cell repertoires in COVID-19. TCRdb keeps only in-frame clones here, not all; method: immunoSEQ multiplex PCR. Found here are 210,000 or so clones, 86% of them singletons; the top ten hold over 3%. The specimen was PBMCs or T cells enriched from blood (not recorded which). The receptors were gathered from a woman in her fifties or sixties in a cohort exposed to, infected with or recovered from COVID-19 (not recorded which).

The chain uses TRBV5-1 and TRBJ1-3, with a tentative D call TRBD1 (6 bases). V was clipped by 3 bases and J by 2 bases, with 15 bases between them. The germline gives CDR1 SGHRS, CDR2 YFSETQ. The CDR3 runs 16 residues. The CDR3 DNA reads TGCGCCAGCAGCTACCAAACGGGACAACCTGGAAACACCATATATTTT. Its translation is CASSYQTGQPGNTIYF.

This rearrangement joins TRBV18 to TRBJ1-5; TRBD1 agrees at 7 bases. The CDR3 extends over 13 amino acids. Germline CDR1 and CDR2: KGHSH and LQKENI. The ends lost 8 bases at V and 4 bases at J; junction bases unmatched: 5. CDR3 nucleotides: TGTGCCAGCCAAGGACAGGCTAATCAGCCCCAGCATTTT. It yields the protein CASQGQANQPQHF.

The CDR3 coding sequence is TGTGCCAGCAGTTCTCAGGCGGAGGGTTCACCCCTCCACTTT. Translated: CASSSQAEGSPLHF. V gene TRBV7-2 combines with J gene TRBJ1-6, with no clear D. Trimming took 6 bases from V and 9 from J, leaving 15 bases between them. This CDR3 is 14 amino acids long. The germline V gene has CDR1 SGHTA and CDR2 FQGNSA.

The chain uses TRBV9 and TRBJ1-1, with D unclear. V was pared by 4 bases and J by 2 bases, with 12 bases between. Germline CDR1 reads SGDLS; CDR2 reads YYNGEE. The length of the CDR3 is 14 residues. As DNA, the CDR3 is TGTGCCAGCAGCCTAACCCAATTTAACACTGAAGCTTTCTTT. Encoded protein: CASSLTQFNTEAFF. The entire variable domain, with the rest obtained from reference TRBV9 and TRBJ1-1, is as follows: DSGVTQTPKHLITATGQRVTLRCSPRSGDLSVYWYQQSLDQGLQFLIQYYNGEERAKGNILERFSAQQFPDLHSELNLSSLELGDSALYFCASSLTQFNTEAFFGQGTRLTVV.

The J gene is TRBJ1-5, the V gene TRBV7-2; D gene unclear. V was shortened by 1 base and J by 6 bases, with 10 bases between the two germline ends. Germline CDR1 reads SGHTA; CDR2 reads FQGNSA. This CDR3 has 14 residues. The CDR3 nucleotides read TGTGCCAGCAGCTTAGAACGGGAGGCTCAGCCCCAGCATTTT. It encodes CASSLEREAQPQHF.

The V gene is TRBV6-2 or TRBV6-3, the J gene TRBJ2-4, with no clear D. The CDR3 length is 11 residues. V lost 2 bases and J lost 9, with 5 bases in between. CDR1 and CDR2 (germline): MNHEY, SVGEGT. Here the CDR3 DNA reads TGTGCCAGCAGTTACCTCGGCATTCAGTACTTC. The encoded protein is CASSYLGIQYF.

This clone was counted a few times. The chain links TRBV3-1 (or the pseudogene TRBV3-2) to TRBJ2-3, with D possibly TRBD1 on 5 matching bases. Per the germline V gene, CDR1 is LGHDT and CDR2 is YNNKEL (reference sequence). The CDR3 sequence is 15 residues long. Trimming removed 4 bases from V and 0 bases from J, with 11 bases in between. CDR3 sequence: CASSPGGASTDTQYF. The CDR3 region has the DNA TGTGCCAGCAGCCCAGGTGGGGCTAGCACAGATACGCAGTATTTT.

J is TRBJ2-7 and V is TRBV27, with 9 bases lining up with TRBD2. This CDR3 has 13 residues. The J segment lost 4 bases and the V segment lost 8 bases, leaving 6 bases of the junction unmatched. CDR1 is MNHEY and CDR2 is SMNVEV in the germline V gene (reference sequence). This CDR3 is CASLGAGGYEQYF. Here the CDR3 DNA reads TGTGCCAGCCTTGGAGCGGGGGGTTACGAGCAGTACTTC.

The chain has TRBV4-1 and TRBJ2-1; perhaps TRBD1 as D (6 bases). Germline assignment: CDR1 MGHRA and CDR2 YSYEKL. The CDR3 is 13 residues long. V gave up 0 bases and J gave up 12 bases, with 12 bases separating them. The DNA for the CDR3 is TGCGCCAGCAGCCAAGAAAGGGGGTTCCCGCAGTTCTTC. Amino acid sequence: CASSQERGFPQFF.

The CDR3 bases are TGTGCCAGCAAGGAGGGTTCGAACACCGGGGAGCTGTTTTTT. Its translation is CASKEGSNTGELFF. The chain joins TRBV2 to TRBJ2-2; possibly TRBD2 for D (6 bases). Trimming took 7 bases from V and 0 from J, leaving 9 bases between them. The CDR3 covers 14 residues. CDR1 and CDR2 (germline): SNHLY, FYNNEI.

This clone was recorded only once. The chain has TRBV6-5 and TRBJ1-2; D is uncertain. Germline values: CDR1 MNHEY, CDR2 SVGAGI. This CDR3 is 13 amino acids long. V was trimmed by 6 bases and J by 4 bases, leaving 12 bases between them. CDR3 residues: CASSPELAYGYTF. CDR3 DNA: TGTGCCAGCAGCCCCGAGTTAGCCTATGGCTACACCTTC.

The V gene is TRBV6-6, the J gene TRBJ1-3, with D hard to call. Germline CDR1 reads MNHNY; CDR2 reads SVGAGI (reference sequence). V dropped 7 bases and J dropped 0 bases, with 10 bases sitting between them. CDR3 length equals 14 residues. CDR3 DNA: TGTGCCAGCACCCTGTCGAGCTCTGGAAACACCATATATTTT. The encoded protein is CASTLSSSGNTIYF.

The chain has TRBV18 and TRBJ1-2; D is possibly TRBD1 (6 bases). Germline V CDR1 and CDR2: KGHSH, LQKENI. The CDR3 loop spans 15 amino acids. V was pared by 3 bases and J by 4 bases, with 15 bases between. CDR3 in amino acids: CASSPRNGGPYGYTF. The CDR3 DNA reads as TGTGCCAGCTCACCTAGGAACGGGGGGCCCTATGGCTACACCTTC.

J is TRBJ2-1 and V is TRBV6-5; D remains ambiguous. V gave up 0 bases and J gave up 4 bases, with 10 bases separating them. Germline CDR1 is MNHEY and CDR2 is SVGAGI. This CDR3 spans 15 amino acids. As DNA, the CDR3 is TGTGCCAGCAGTTACTCGCCGCGGCAGTACAATGAGCAGTTCTTC. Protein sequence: CASSYSPRQYNEQFF.

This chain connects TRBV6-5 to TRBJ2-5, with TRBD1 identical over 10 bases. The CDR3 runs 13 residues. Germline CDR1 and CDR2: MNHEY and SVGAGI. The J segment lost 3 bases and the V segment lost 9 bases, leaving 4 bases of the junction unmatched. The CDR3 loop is CASTGTGEETQYF. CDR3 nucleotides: TGTGCCAGTACCGGGACAGGGGAAGAGACCCAGTACTTC.

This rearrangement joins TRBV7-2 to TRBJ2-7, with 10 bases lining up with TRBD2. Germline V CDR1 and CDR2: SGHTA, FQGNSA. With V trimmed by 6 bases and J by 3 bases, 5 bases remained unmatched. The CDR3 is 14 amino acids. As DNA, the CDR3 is TGTGCCAGCAGACCTAGCGGGGGTATCTACGAGCAGTACTTC. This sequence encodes CASRPSGGIYEQYF.

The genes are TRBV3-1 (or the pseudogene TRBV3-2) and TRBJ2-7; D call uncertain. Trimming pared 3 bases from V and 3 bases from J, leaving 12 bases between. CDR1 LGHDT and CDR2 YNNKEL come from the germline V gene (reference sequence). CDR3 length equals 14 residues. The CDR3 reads CASSHGSRGYEQYF. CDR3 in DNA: TGTGCCAGCAGCCATGGCTCTAGAGGCTACGAGCAGTACTTC.

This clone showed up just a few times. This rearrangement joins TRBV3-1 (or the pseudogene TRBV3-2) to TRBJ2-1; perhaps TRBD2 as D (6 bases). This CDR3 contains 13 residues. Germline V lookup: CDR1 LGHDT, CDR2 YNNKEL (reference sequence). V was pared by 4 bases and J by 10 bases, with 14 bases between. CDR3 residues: CASSLSLREEQFF. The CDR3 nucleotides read TGTGCCAGCAGCCTTTCACTTCGGGAGGAGCAGTTCTTC.

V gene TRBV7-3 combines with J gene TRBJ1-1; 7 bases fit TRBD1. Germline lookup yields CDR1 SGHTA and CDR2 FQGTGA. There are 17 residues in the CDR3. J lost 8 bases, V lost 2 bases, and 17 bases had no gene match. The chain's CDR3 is CASSLVPMVGQRTEAFF. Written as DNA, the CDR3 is TGTGCCAGCAGCTTAGTCCCGATGGTGGGACAGAGGACCGAAGCTTTCTTT.

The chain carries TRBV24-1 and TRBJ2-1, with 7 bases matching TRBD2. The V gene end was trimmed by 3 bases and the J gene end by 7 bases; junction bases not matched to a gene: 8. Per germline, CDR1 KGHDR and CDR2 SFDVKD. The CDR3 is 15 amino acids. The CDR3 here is CATSDPPGGWNEQFF. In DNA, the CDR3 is TGTGCCACCAGTGATCCCCCGGGGGGATGGAATGAGCAGTTCTTC.

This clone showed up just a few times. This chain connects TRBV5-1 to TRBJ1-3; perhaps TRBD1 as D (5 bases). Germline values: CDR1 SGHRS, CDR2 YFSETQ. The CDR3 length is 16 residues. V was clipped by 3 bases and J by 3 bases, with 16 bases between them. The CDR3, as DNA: TGCGCCAGCAGCTCCAGGGTTCTCGGTGGTGGAAACACCATATATTTT. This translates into CASSSRVLGGGNTIYF.

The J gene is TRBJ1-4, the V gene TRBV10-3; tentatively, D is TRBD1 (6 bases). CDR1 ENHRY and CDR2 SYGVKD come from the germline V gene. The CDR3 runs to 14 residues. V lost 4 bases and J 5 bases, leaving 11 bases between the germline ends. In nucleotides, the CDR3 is TGTGCCATCAGTGCGGACAGCGTAAATGAAAAACTGTTTTTT. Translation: CAISADSVNEKLFF.

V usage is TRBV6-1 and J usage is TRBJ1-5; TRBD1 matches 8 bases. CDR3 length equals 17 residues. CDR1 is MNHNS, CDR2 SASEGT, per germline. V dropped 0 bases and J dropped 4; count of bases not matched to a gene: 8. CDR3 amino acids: CASSEALLGQVNQPQHF. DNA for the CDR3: TGTGCCAGCAGTGAAGCGCTTCTGGGACAGGTGAATCAGCCCCAGCATTTT.

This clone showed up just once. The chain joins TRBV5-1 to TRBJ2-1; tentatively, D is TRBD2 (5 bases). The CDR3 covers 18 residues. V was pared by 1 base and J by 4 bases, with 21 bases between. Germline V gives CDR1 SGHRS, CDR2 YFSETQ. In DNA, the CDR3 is TGCGCCAGCAGCTTGTTGCCTCCTTCTTCACTAGGTTACAATGAGCAGTTCTTC. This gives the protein CASSLLPPSSLGYNEQFF.

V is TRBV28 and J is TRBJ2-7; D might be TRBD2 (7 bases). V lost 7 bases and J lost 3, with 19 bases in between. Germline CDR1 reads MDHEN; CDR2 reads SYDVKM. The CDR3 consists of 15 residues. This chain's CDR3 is CASTLGAAGSYEQYF. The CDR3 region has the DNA TGTGCCAGCACCTTGGGGGCAGCGGGGAGCTACGAGCAGTACTTC. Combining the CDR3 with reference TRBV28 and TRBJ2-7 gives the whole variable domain DVKVTQSSRYLVKRTGEKVFLECVQDMDHENMFWYRQDPGLGLRLIYFSYDVKMKEKGDIPEGYSVSREKKERFSLILESASTNQTSMYLCASTLGAAGSYEQYFGPGTRLTVT.

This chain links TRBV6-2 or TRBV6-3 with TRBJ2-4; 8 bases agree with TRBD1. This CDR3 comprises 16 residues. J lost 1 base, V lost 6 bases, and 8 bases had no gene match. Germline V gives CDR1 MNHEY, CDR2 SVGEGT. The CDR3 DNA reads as TGTGCCAGCAGCCCCCAGGGGGCTGTGGCCAAAAACATTCAGTACTTC. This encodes CASSPQGAVAKNIQYF.

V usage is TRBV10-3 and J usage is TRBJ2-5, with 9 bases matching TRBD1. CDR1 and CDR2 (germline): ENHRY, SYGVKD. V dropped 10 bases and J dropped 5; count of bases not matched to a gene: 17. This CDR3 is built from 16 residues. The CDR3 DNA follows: TGTGCCACCCTGGATCTGCCGGGACAGGGTTCCGAGACCCAGTACTTC. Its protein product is CATLDLPGQGSETQYF.

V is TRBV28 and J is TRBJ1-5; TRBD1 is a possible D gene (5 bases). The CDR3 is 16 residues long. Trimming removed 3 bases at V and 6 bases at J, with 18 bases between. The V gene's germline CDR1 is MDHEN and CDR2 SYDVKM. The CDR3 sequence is CASSFLGTGGSQPQHF. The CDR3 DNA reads TGTGCCAGCAGTTTCCTTGGCACAGGCGGTAGTCAGCCCCAGCATTTT.

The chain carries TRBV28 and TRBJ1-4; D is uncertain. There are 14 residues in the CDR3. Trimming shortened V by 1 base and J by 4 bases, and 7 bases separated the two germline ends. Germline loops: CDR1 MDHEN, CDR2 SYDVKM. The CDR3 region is CASSLYSYNEKLFF. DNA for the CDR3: TGTGCCAGCAGTTTATACAGCTATAATGAAAAACTGTTTTTT.

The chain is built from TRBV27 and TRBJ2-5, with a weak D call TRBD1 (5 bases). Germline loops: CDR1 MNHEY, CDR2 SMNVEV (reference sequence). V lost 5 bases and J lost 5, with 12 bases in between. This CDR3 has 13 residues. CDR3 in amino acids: CASSQGYAETQYF. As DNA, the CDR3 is TGTGCCAGCAGTCAGGGTTACGCCGAGACCCAGTACTTC.